This T cell receptor beta chain was recorded in a study of tumor-infiltrating lymphocytes in primary liver carcinoma listed by TCRdb under 2017. With regard to the full study: Between November 2015 and March 2016, five patients in China with histopathologically diagnosed primary liver carcinoma had their tumors surgically resected. Of the five patients (three men and two women, aged 30 to 69 years), four had hepatocellular carcinoma and one had combined HCC and intrahepatic cholangiocarcinoma. The five patients had tumors staged T1-T3 N0M0, with maximum diameters ranging from roughly 4.2 to 11 cm. Roughly 3.5 to 7.5 million productive TCRbeta reads were obtained per sample, and no significant difference in read depth was found between tissue types. Across five regions of each liver tumor, along with adjacent normal tissue and blood, the study brought together TCRbeta repertoire sequencing, expression microarrays and whole-exome sequencing. TCRbeta repertoire sequencing covered 35 or so specimens from 5 patients: 25 tumor regions, 5 adjacent noncancerous liver tissues and 5 peripheral blood samples. Repertoires from technical replicates were highly reproducible, with mean shared-clone rates roughly 0.87 and correlation coefficients above 0.95.

TCRbeta-specific cDNA was reverse-transcribed from around 0.45 ug total RNA using a constant-region primer and ProtoScript II reverse transcriptase. The TCRbeta libraries were prepared through three rounds of nested multiplex PCR following a slightly modified ARM-PCR procedure. Each of the first two PCR rounds ran for nine to eleven cycles and used multiplex TRBV1-TRBV30 forward primers together with a Cbeta reverse primer. Sample barcodes and Illumina adapters were added in a final 25-cycle PCR with Deep VentR polymerase. Before sequencing, amplicons between 200 and 500 bp were purified from gel using a QIAquick gel extraction kit. An Illumina HiSeq 2500 was used to sequence the TCRbeta amplicons, generating 250-bp paired-end reads. Concerning the study's data processing: To recover full CDR3 sequences, reads were quality-trimmed using Trimmomatic v0.33 and paired reads were then merged using FLASH v1.2.11. MiGEC v1.2.1b assigned V, D and J germline segments to the rearranged TCRbeta sequences. VDJtools v1.0.0 computed clonotype statistics and Shannon-Wiener diversity indices. To cut down on sampling bias, every analysis after diversity analysis relied on just the 250 most abundant clonotypes from each sample. The public reads were quality trimmed at Q25 with fastp and then assembled into clones with MiXCR by TCRdb, keeping productive beta chains. For every CDR3 protein sequence, its rows merge into one entry that carries the most common genes and DNA. The V and J calls reflect TCRdb's pipeline rather than the authors' work. The sample has some 190,000 distinct CDR3 sequences on record, about 55% of them singletons. 72% of the sample rests with the top ten.

Comment on this clonotype: Its target antigen remains unknown. Germline and junction disagree at one end, which may indicate a read error.

From cysteine to phenylalanine, the CDR3 is 16 amino acids long. The sequence is cut down to CDR3 DNA, 48 bases in frame from base 1. CDR1 and CDR2 (SGHAT, FQNNGV) derive from the germline V gene. Blood RNA was extracted from unsorted whole blood with TRIzol reagent; germline DNA came from the DNeasy Blood & Tissue kit. At the time of sampling, the patients were treatment-naive and had chronic HBV infection. Before surgery, about 4 milliliters of peripheral blood were collected into K2EDTA tubes. What the work shows at the level of the full study, not this receptor alone: Repertoire overlap was found to be higher between tumor regions (mean approximately 35%) than between tumor-adjacent (roughly 17%) or tumor-blood (14%) pairs, consistent with antigen-driven expansion. Compared with blood, tumors had a significantly larger share of the repertoire taken up by the top 250 clones (p = 0.039). Comparison of CD4+ and CD8+ T cell repertoires was precluded by the use of bulk unsorted samples. Only a few patients were included in the study, and the authors note that the findings should be validated in a larger study. Only the TCR beta chain was sequenced, so true repertoire diversity is likely underestimated because unpaired alpha chains were not captured.

Source material: peripheral blood. This sequence was found in a man in his forties with primary liver carcinoma and hepatitis B virus infection. The sequence is built from TRBV11-2 and TRBJ2-1, and TRBD1 aligns with 9 junction nucleotides. The nucleotide sequence reads TGTGGCAGCAGCTTACGTGGACAGGGGTCGGGGAATGAGCAGTTTTTC. This sequence encodes CGSSLRGQGSGNEQFF.